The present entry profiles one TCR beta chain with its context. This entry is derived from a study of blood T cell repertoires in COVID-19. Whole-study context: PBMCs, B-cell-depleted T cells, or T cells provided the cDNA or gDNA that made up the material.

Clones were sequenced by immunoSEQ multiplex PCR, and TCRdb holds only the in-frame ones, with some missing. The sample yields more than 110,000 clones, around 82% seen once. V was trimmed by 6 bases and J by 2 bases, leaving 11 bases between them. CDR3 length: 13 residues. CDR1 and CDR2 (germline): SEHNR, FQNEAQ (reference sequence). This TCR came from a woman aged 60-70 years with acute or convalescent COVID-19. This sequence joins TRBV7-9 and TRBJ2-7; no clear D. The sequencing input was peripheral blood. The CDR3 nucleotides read TGTGCCAGCAGTCCCGTATCCGCCTACGAGCAGTACTTC. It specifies CASSPVSAYEQYF.